This T cell receptor beta chain stems from a study of blood T cell repertoires in COVID-19. Germline V lookup: CDR1 SGHNT, CDR2 YYREEE (reference sequence). Trimming shortened V by 0 bases and J by 0 bases, and 6 bases separated the two germline ends. This CDR3 is 14 amino acids long. Method: immunoSEQ multiplex PCR; TCRdb's copy keeps in-frame clones and lacks some. The repertoire holds hundreds of thousands of clones, with around 87% as singletons. The TCR sequence derives from a woman in her sixties with COVID-19, enrolled during active disease. V usage is TRBV5-4 and J usage is TRBJ1-2, with D unresolved. The specimen sequenced was peripheral blood. The CDR3, as DNA: TGTGCCAGCAGCTTGGAGCCCGCTAACTATGGCTACACCTTC. It is translated as CASSLEPANYGYTF.